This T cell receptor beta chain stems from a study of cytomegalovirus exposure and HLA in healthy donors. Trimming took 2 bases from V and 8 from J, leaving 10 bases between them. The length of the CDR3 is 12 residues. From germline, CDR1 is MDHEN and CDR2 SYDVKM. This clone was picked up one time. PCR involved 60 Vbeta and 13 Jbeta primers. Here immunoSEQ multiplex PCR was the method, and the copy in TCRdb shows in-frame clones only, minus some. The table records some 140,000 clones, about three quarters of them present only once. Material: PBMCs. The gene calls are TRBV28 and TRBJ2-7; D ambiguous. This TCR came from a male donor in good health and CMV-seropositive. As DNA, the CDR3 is TGTGCCAGCAGTTTAAACGAGTCGAAGCAGTACTTC. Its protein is CASSLNESKQYF.